Sequencing of this T cell receptor beta chain was carried out in a study of spatial heterogeneity in lung cancer. The CDR3 runs 16 residues. With V trimmed by 6 bases and J by 7 bases, 14 bases remained unmatched. Sample time point: sample taken at primary tumor resection. Untreated early-stage non-small cell lung cancer patients, approximately 79 in total, were the donors. Frozen PBMC, nontumor lung or tumor provided whole RNA, which was sequenced unsorted. A unique molecular identifier was carried by every single TCR cDNA molecule. TCRdb re-called the 5' RACE reads with MiXCR, one entry per CDR3 protein. Of about 22,000 distinct CDR3 sequences listed, about 5.8% were seen once; the top ten hold about 35%. This clonotype came up many times.

The gene calls are TRBV6-7 and TRBJ2-2; 7 bases match TRBD2. TRBV6-7 is classed as an ORF, of uncertain function. This clonotype originated in a male donor with early-stage non-small cell lung cancer. This material consisted of PBMCs, taken at surgery. CDR3: CASSPPSGREDGELFF. The CDR3 DNA follows: TGTGCCAGCAGCCCACCGTCAGGGAGGGAGGACGGGGAGCTGTTTTTT.